The 23 T cell receptor beta chains listed next were all sequenced from one sample in a study of T cell responses to AZD1222 COVID-19 vaccine. The method was immunoSEQ multiplex PCR; TCRdb's version includes in-frame clones alone and lacks a portion of them. The profile shows 85,000 to 100,000 clones, more than 75% of them singletons. The specimen comprised peripheral blood, sampled on day 0 of AZD1222 vaccination. Receptor source: an adult in good health.

V usage is TRBV7-2 and J usage is TRBJ2-7; 10 nucleotides agree with TRBD2. J lost 4 bases, V lost 5 bases, and 2 bases had no gene match. CDR3 size: 13 residues. In germline, CDR1 is SGHTA, CDR2 FQGNSA. The CDR3 loop is CASSEREGYEQYF. DNA of the CDR3: TGTGCCAGCAGCGAGCGGGAGGGATACGAGCAGTACTTC.

This chain links TRBV3-1 (or the pseudogene TRBV3-2) with TRBJ1-6; D is uncertain. Germline values: CDR1 LGHDT, CDR2 YNNKEL (reference sequence). V was cut by 0 bases and J by 9 bases, with 6 bases left in between. The CDR3 has 13 residues. The CDR3 spells CASSQDTVSPLHF. For the CDR3, the DNA is TGTGCCAGCAGCCAAGATACGGTTTCACCCCTCCACTTT.

This chain uses TRBV7-9 with TRBJ2-7; D is possibly TRBD2 (5 bases). Germline V gene sequence: CDR1 SEHNR, CDR2 FQNEAQ (reference sequence). The V end was cut by 3 bases, the J end by 2 bases, with 11 bases between. The CDR3 has 14 residues. DNA of the CDR3: TGTGCCAGCAGCTTGGTGGGGAGCGCCTACGAGCAGTACTTC. Translation: CASSLVGSAYEQYF.

The chain recombines TRBV3-1 (or the pseudogene TRBV3-2) with TRBJ2-1; 7 bases agree with TRBD2. The CDR3 runs 14 residues. V trimming: 1 base; J trimming: 8 bases; junction bases outside the gene matches: 5. Germline-derived CDR1 and CDR2 are LGHDT and YNNKEL (reference sequence). CDR3: CASSQAGLGYEQFF. For the CDR3, the DNA is TGTGCCAGCAGCCAAGCCGGACTAGGCTATGAGCAGTTCTTC.

The rearrangement joins TRBV15 to TRBJ2-5; 11 nucleotides align to TRBD2. With V trimmed by 0 bases and J by 1 base, 7 bases remained unmatched. Germline V CDR1 and CDR2: LNHNV, YYDKDF (reference sequence). The CDR3 is made up of 18 amino acids. DNA of the CDR3: TGTGCCACCAGCAGAGATAGGGGGCTAGCGGGAGGCCAAGAGACCCAGTACTTC. This sequence encodes CATSRDRGLAGGQETQYF.

The chain's CDR3 is CASSLVDPNEQYF. The DNA of the CDR3 is TGCGCCAGCAGCTTGGTAGACCCCAACGAGCAGTACTTC. The chain links TRBV5-1 to TRBJ2-7; unclear D gene. Germline V CDR1 and CDR2: SGHRS, YFSETQ. V was shortened by 0 bases and J by 5 bases, with 9 bases between the two germline ends. The CDR3 runs to 13 residues.

The rearrangement links TRBV7-9 to TRBJ1-2; D unclear. The CDR3 runs to 11 residues. Germline CDR1 and CDR2: SEHNR and FQNEAQ (reference sequence). The V end was cut by 2 bases, the J end by 7 bases, with 5 bases between. In DNA, the CDR3 is TGTGCCAGCAGCTTACGGAGTGGCTACACCTTC. It is translated as CASSLRSGYTF.

The chain carries TRBV6-5 and TRBJ2-7; 9 bases agree with TRBD1. This CDR3 spans 10 amino acids. Unmatched junction bases numbered 2, after V lost 6 bases and J lost 11 bases. CDR1 MNHEY and CDR2 SVGAGI come from the germline V gene. CDR3 nucleotide sequence: TGTGCCAGCAGGGACAGGGGCAAGTACTTC. Translating it yields CASRDRGKYF.

V is TRBV14 and J is TRBJ2-7; 13 bases agree with TRBD2. The junction had 13 bases not matched to a gene; V was cut back by 4 bases and J by 4 bases. The CDR3 totals 18 residues. Germline CDR1 SGHDN, CDR2 FVKESK. CDR3 region: CASSRTSGSSTLGYEQYF. The CDR3, as DNA: TGTGCCAGCAGCCGGACTAGCGGGAGTTCTACCTTGGGGTACGAGCAGTACTTC.

This clone was seen more than once but under ten times. The CDR3 DNA is TGCGCCAGCAGCCTCGGAGCGTTGACGGCCCGGGCTGGGGCCAACGTCCTGACTTTC. As protein: CASSLGALTARAGANVLTF. The V call is TRBV4-3, the J call TRBJ2-6, with no clear D. CDR1 is LGHNA, CDR2 YSLEER, per germline. This CDR3 spans 19 amino acids. V was pared by 4 bases and J by 2 bases, with 21 bases between.

The V and J genes are TRBV9 and TRBJ2-1; 10 positions match TRBD2. Trimming cost V 4 bases and J 3 bases; bases outside gene matches: 4. This CDR3 is 15 amino acids long. The germline V gene encodes CDR1 SGDLS and CDR2 YYNGEE. The CDR3 loop reads CASSLSSGGYNEQFF. The CDR3 DNA reads as TGTGCCAGCAGCTTATCTAGCGGGGGCTACAATGAGCAGTTCTTC.

As regards this clone: A read error may account for a junction end that differs from germline. The chain carries TRBV3-1 (or the pseudogene TRBV3-2) and TRBJ1-1; D is ambiguous. From germline, CDR1 is LGHDT and CDR2 YNNKEL (reference sequence). The CDR3 covers 13 residues. This CDR3 is CASSRRMNAEAFF. CDR3 in DNA: TGTGCCAGCAGCCGCCGAATGAACGCTGAAGCTTTCTTT.

The chain joins TRBV7-9 to TRBJ2-7; D is tentatively TRBD1 or TRBD2 (5 bases each). Trimming removed 1 base at V and 5 bases at J, with 12 bases between. Looked up from germline, CDR1 is SEHNR and CDR2 is FQNEAQ (reference sequence). The CDR3 is made up of 14 amino acids. CDR3 in amino acids: CASSLGGVKHEQYF. The DNA for the CDR3 is TGTGCCAGCAGCTTAGGAGGGGTTAAACACGAGCAGTACTTC.

The rearrangement joins TRBV11-2 to TRBJ2-3; tentatively, D is TRBD1 (7 bases). Germline values: CDR1 SGHAT, CDR2 FQNNGV. This CDR3 is 12 amino acids long. V was shortened by 0 bases and J by 11 bases, with 9 bases between the two germline ends. The CDR3 nucleotides are TGTGCCAGCAGCTTAGACAGGGGGGAGCAGTATTTT. Translated: CASSLDRGEQYF.

The gene calls are TRBV2 and TRBJ2-1; tentative D call: TRBD2 (5 bases). Trimming stripped 9 bases from V and 3 bases from J, with 18 bases between. Looked up from germline, CDR1 is SNHLY and CDR2 is FYNNEI. This CDR3 region has 15 residues. For the CDR3, the DNA is TGTGCCAGTTCCGAGGGCTACCAGGACTACAATGAGCAGTTCTTC. Protein product: CASSEGYQDYNEQFF.

The chain links TRBV9 to TRBJ2-7; D uncertain. The CDR3 contains 14 residues. Germline V gives CDR1 SGDLS, CDR2 YYNGEE. With 0 bases removed from V and 7 bases from J, the gap between germline ends came to 14 bases. CDR3 sequence: CASSVGLRPWEQYF. CDR3 DNA: TGTGCCAGCAGCGTAGGCCTACGGCCTTGGGAGCAGTACTTC.

This clone was observed a single time. The V gene is TRBV2, the J gene TRBJ2-5; no clear D gene. Germline V gives CDR1 SNHLY, CDR2 FYNNEI. The CDR3 sequence is 13 residues long. V shed 10 bases and J shed 5 bases, with 17 bases lying between them. The CDR3 nucleotides read TGTGCCATCGCTCCGGAAAGACGGGAGACCCAGTACTTC. It yields the protein CAIAPERRETQYF.

The chain carries TRBV12-3 or TRBV12-4 and TRBJ2-7; D is unresolved. This CDR3 comprises 13 residues. V was pared by 8 bases and J by 2 bases, with 13 bases between. CDR3 amino acids: CASLDGRTYEQYF. The DNA of the CDR3 is TGTGCCAGCCTAGACGGCAGAACCTACGAGCAGTACTTC.

This chain uses TRBV28 with TRBJ2-5; D not certain. The CDR3 is 14 residues long. Germline V gene lookup returns CDR1 MDHEN and CDR2 SYDVKM. V lost 6 bases and J 1 base, leaving 12 bases between the germline ends. The CDR3 sequence is CASRSGVFQETQYF. The CDR3 nucleotides are TGTGCCAGCAGGTCCGGAGTGTTCCAAGAGACCCAGTACTTC.

The V gene is TRBV6-2 or TRBV6-3, the J gene TRBJ2-2; maybe TRBD2 (5 bases). V lost 1 base and J 4 bases, leaving 16 bases between the germline ends. The length of the CDR3 is 17 residues. Germline V gives CDR1 MNHEY, CDR2 SVGEGT. CDR3 sequence: CASSYLLREVLTGELFF. The CDR3 DNA reads as TGTGCCAGCAGTTACTTGCTTCGGGAAGTACTCACCGGGGAGCTGTTTTTT.

This sequence joins TRBV6-5 and TRBJ2-7, with a tentative D call TRBD2 (7 bases). Germline V gives CDR1 MNHEY, CDR2 SVGAGI. This CDR3 is 15 amino acids long. V was trimmed by 0 bases and J by 2 bases, leaving 11 bases between them. The CDR3 DNA reads as TGTGCCAGCAGTTACTCGGGGGGGGCAGCCTACGAGCAGTACTTC. It encodes CASSYSGGAAYEQYF.

The chain links TRBV19 to TRBJ1-6; 9 bases line up with TRBD1. Germline assignment: CDR1 LNHDA and CDR2 SQIVND (reference sequence). V trimming: 3 bases; J trimming: 7 bases; junction bases outside the gene matches: 7. The CDR3 loop spans 16 amino acids. CDR3 residues: CASSIFGQGKNSPLHF. The CDR3 DNA is TGTGCCAGTAGTATCTTTGGACAGGGGAAGAATTCACCCCTCCACTTT.

The CDR3 loop is CASETGINYGYTF. DNA for the CDR3: TGTGCCAGCGAGACAGGGATTAACTATGGCTACACCTTC. V gene TRBV2 combines with J gene TRBJ1-2, with 7 bases aligning to TRBD1. Losses at the gene ends were 8 bases for V and 1 base for J; bases not matched to a gene: 4. The CDR3 spans 13 residues. From germline, CDR1 is SNHLY and CDR2 FYNNEI.